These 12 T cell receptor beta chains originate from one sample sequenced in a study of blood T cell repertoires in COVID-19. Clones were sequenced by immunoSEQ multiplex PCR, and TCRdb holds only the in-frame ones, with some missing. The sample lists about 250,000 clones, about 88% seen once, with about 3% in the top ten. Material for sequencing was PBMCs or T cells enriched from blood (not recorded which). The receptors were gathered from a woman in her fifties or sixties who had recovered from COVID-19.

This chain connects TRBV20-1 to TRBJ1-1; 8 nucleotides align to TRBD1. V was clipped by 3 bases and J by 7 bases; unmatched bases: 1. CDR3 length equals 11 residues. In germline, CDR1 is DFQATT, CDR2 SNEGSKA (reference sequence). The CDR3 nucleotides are TGCAGTGCTAGGGACAGGGATGAAGCTTTCTTT. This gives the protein CSARDRDEAFF.

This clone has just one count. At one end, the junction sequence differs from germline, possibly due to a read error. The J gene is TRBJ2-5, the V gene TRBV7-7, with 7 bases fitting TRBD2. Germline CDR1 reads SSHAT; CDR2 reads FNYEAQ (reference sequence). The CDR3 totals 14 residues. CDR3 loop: CASSLAGGVETQYF. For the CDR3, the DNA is TGTGCTAGCAGCTTAGCGGGCGGGGTAGAGACCCAGTACTTC.

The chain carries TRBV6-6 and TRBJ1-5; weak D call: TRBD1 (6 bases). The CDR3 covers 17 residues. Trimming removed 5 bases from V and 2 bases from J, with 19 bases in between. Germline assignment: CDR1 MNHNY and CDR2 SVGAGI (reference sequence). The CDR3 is CASSPQGGITGNQPQHF. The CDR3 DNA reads TGTGCCAGCAGTCCACAGGGTGGCATTACCGGCAATCAGCCCCAGCATTTT.

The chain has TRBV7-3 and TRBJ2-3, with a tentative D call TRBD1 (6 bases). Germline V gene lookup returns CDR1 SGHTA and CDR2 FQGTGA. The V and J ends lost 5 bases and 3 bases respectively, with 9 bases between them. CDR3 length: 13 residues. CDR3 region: CASSQGGTDTQYF. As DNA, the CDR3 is TGTGCCAGCAGCCAAGGGGGTACAGATACGCAGTATTTT. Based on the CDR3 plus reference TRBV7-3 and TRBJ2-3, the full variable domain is GAGVSQTPSNKVTEKGKYVELRCDPISGHTALYWYRQSLGQGPEFLIYFQGTGAADDSGLPNDRFFAVRPEGSVSTLKIQRTERGDSAVYLCASSQGGTDTQYFGPGTRLTVL.

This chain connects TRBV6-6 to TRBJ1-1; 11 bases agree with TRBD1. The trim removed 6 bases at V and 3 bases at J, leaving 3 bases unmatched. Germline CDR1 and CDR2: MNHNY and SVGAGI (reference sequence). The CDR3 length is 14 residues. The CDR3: CASRDRGLDTEAFF. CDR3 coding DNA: TGTGCCAGCAGGGACAGGGGGCTGGACACTGAAGCTTTCTTT.

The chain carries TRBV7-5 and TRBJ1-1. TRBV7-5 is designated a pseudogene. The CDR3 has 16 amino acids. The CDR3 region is CARSLTDRRGNTEAFF. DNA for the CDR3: TGTGCCAGAAGCCTAACGGACCGGCGGGGGAACACTGAAGCTTTCTTT.

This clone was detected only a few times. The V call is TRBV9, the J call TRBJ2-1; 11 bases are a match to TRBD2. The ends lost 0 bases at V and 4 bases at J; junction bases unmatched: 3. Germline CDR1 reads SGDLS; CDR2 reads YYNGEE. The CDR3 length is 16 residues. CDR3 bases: TGTGCCAGCAGCGTAGGGCTAGCGGGAGGATACAATGAGCAGTTCTTC. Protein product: CASSVGLAGGYNEQFF.

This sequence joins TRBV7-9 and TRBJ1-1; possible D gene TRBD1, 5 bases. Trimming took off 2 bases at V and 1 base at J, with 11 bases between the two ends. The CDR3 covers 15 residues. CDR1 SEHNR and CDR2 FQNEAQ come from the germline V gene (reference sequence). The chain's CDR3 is CASSLWRQQNTEAFF. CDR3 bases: TGTGCCAGCAGCTTATGGAGACAGCAGAACACTGAAGCTTTCTTT.

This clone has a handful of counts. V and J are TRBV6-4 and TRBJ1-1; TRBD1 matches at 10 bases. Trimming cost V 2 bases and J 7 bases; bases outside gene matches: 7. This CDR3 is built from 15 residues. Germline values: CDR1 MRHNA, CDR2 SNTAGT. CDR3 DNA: TGTGCCAGCAGTGACACGACAGGGGGCCAGGTTGAAGCTTTCTTT. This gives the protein CASSDTTGGQVEAFF.

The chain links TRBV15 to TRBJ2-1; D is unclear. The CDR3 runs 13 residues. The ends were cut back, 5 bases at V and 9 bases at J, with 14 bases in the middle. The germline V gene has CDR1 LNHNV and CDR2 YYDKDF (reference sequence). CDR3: CATSSFTAGEQFF. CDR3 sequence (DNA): TGTGCCACCAGCTCGTTCACAGCCGGTGAGCAGTTCTTC. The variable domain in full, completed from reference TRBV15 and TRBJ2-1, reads DAMVIQNPRYQVTQFGKPVTLSCSQTLNHNVMYWYQQKSSQAPKLLFHYYDKDFNNEADTPDNFQSRRPNTSFCFLDIRSPGLGDTAMYLCATSSFTAGEQFFGPGTRLTVL.

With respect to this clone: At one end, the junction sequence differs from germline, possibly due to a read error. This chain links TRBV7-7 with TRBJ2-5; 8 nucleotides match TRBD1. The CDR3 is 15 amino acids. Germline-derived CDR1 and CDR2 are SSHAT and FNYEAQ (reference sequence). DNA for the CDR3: TGTGCTAGCAGCTTGAGACAGGGGACGGGTGAGACCCAGTACTTC. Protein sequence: CASSLRQGTGETQYF.

The CDR3 here is CSAGGHSGNTIYF. CDR3 coding DNA: TGCAGCGCAGGGGGTCACTCTGGAAACACCATATATTTT. The chain employs TRBV29-1 and TRBJ1-3; 7 bases are a match to TRBD1. The CDR3 runs to 13 residues. CDR1 is SQVTM and CDR2 is ANQGSEA in the germline V gene. Losses at the gene ends were 7 bases for V and 0 bases for J; bases not matched to a gene: 3.